Presented here are 5 T cell receptor beta chains from one specimen sequenced in a study of control samples from healthy donors and cancer patients. Libraries were prepared by immunoSEQ multiplex PCR; TCRdb keeps only in-frame clonotypes and omits some of them. Among 75,000 to 90,000 clones, approximately 87% were seen once, and the ten largest hold more than 2%. The sequenced material came from blood. Receptor source: a woman aged 40 to 49 in good health.

The rearrangement joins TRBV2 to TRBJ2-3; TRBD2 matches at 13 bases. The length of the CDR3 is 18 residues. Germline V lookup: CDR1 SNHLY, CDR2 FYNNEI. Trimming cost V 3 bases and J 0 bases; bases outside gene matches: 6. The CDR3 protein is CASSDPGTSGASTDTQYF. CDR3 in DNA: TGTGCCAGCAGTGATCCCGGGACTAGCGGGGCTAGCACAGATACGCAGTATTTT.

This chain joins TRBV19 and TRBJ1-2, with 7 bases aligning to TRBD1. The CDR3 contains 15 residues. After removal of 0 bases from V and 8 bases from J, the junction contained 9 bases not matched to a gene. CDR1 is LNHDA and CDR2 is SQIVND in the germline V gene (reference sequence). As DNA, the CDR3 is TGTGCCAGTAGTATAGACCGGACAGGAATAAGCGGCTACACCTTC. This codes for CASSIDRTGISGYTF.

This clone was counted a single time. The CDR3 spells CASSVSYLYNSPLHF. CDR3 bases: TGTGCCAGCAGTGTCTCGTACCTTTATAATTCACCCCTCCACTTT. The rearrangement links TRBV2 to TRBJ1-6; D gene uncertain. V was clipped by 4 bases and J by 4 bases, with 11 bases between them. This CDR3 is built from 15 residues. Germline CDR1 SNHLY, CDR2 FYNNEI.

CDR3 residues: CASSVTGDTGELFF. In DNA, the CDR3 is TGTGCCAGCAGCGTAACAGGTGACACCGGGGAGCTGTTTTTT. The rearrangement uses TRBV9 and TRBJ2-2; maybe TRBD1 (5 bases). From germline, CDR1 is SGDLS and CDR2 YYNGEE. This CDR3 has 14 residues. V was cut by 1 base and J by 3 bases, with 7 bases left in between.

The chain couples TRBV25-1 to TRBJ2-5; D possibly corresponds to TRBD2 (5 bases). Germline loops: CDR1 MGHDK, CDR2 SYGVNS. The V and J ends lost 5 bases and 3 bases respectively, with 10 bases between them. This CDR3 has 13 residues. CDR3 in amino acids: CASSKREKETQYF. For the CDR3, the DNA is TGTGCCAGCAGTAAAAGGGAGAAAGAGACCCAGTACTTC.